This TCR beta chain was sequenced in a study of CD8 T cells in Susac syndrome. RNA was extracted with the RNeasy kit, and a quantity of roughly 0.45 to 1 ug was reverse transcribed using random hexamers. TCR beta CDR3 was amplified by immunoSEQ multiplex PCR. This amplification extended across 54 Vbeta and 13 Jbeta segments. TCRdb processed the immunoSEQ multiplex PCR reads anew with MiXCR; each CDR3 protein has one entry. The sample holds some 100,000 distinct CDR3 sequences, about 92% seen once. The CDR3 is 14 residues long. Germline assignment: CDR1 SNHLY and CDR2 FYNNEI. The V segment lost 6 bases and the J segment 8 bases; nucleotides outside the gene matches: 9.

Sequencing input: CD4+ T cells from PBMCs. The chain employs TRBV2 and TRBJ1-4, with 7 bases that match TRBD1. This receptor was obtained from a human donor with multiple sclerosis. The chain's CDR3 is CASSLTGSGEKLFF. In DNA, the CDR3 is TGTGCCAGCAGCTTGACAGGGAGCGGGGAAAAACTGTTTTTT. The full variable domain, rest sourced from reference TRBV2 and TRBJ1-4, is EPEVTQTPSHQVTQMGQEVILRCVPISNHLYFYWYRQILGQKVEFLVSFYNNEISEKSEIFDDQFSVERPDGSNFTLKIRSTKLEDSAMYFCASSLTGSGEKLFFGSGTQLSVL.